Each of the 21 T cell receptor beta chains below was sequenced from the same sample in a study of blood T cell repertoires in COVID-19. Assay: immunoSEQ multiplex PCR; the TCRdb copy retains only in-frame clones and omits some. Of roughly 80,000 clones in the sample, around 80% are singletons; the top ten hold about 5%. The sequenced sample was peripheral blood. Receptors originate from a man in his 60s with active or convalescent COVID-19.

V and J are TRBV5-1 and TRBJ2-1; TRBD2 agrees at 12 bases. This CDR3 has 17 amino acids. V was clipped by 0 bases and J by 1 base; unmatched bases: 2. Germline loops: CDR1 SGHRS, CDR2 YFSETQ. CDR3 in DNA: TGCGCCAGCAGCTTGGAACTAGCGGGGGGATCCTACAATGAGCAGTTCTTC. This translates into CASSLELAGGSYNEQFF.

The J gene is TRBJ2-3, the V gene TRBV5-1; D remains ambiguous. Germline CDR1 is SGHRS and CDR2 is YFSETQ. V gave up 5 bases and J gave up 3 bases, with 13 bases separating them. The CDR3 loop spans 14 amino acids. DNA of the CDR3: TGCGCCAGCAGACTGGCCCTAGAAACAGATACGCAGTATTTT. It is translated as CASRLALETDTQYF.

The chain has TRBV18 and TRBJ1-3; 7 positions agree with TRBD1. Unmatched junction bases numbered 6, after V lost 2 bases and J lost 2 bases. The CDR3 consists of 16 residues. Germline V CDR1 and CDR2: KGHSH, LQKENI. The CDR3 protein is CASSPSRQGAGNTIYF. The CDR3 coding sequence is TGTGCCAGCTCACCATCCCGACAGGGTGCTGGAAACACCATATATTTT.

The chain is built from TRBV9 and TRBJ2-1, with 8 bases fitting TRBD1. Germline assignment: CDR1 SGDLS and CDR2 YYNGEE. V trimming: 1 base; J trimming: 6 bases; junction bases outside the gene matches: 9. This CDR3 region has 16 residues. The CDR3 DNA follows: TGTGCCAGCAGCGTACTTAGCAGGGGGCGCTTCAATGAGCAGTTCTTC. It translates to CASSVLSRGRFNEQFF.

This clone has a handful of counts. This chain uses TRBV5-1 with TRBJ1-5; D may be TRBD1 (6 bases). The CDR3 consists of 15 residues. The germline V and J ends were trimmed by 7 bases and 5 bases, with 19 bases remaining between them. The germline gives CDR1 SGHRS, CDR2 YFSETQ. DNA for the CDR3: TGCGCCAGCGCCGGCTACAGGGTAGGAGATCAGCCCCAGCATTTT. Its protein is CASAGYRVGDQPQHF.

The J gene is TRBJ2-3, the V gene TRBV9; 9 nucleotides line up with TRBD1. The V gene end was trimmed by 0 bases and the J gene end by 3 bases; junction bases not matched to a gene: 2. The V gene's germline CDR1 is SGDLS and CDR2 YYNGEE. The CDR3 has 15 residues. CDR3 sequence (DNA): TGTGCCAGCAGCGTAGGACAGGGGGGGACAGATACGCAGTATTTT. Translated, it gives CASSVGQGGTDTQYF.

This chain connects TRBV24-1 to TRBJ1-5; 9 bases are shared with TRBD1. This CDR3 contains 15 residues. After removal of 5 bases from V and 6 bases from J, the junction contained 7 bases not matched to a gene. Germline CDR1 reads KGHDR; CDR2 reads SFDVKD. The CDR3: CATSARGQGIQPQHF. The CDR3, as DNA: TGTGCCACCAGTGCCCGGGGACAGGGAATTCAGCCCCAGCATTTT.

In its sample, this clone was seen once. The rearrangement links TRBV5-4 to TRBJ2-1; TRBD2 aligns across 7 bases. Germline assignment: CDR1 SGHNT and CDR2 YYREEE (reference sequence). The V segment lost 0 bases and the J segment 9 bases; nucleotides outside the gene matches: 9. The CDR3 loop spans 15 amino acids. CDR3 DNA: TGTGCCAGCAGCTTGGTGGGCGGGACGGGGGGTGAGCAGTTCTTC. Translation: CASSLVGGTGGEQFF.

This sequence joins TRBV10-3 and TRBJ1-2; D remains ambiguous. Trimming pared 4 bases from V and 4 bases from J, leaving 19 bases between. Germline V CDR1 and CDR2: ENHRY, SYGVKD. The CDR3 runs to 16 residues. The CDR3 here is CAISAPSDDTFYGYTF. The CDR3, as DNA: TGTGCCATCAGTGCCCCCTCCGACGACACATTCTATGGCTACACCTTC.

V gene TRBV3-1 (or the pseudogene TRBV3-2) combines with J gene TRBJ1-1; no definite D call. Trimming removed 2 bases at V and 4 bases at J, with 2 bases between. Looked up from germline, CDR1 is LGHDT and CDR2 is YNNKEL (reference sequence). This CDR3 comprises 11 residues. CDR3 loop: CASSQLTEAFF. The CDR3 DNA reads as TGTGCCAGCAGCCAACTCACTGAAGCTTTCTTT.

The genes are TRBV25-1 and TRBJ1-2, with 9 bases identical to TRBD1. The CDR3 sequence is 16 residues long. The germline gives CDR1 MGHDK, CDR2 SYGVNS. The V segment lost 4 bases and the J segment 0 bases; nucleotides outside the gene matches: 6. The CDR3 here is CASSGGTGLTNYGYTF. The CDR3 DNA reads TGTGCCAGCAGTGGCGGGACAGGGTTAACTAACTATGGCTACACCTTC.

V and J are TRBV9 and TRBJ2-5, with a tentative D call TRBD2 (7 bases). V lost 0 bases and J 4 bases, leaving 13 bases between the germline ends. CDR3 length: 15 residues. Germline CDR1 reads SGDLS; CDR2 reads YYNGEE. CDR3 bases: TGTGCCAGCAGCGTAGGCGGGGGCACGCCAGAGACCCAGTACTTC. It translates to CASSVGGGTPETQYF.

CDR3 in DNA: TGTGCCAGCAGCTTCAGCGGGGCCACAGATACGCAGTATTTT. As protein: CASSFSGATDTQYF. This chain joins TRBV6-2 or TRBV6-3 and TRBJ2-3; 7 bases match TRBD2. V trimming: 6 bases; J trimming: 2 bases; junction bases outside the gene matches: 5. CDR3 length: 14 residues. Germline loops: CDR1 MNHEY, CDR2 SVGEGT.

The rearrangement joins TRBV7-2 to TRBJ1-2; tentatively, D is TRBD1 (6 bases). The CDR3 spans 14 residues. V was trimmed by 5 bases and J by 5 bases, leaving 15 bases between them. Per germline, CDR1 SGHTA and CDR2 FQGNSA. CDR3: CASSAGQLGYGYTF. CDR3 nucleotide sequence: TGTGCCAGCAGCGCAGGACAGCTGGGTTATGGCTACACCTTC.

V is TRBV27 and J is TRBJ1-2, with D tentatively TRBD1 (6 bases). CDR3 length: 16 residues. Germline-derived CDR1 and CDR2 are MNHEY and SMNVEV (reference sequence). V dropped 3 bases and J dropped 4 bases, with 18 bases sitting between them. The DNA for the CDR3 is TGTGCCAGCAGTTTTGCCGATGACAGGAACCTCTATGGCTACACCTTC. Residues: CASSFADDRNLYGYTF.

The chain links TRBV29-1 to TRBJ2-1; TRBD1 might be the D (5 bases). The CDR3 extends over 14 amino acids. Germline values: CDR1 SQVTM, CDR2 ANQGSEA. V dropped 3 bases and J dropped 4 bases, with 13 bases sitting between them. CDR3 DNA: TGCAGCGTTGAGTTCCCGACAGCTTACAATGAGCAGTTCTTC. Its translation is CSVEFPTAYNEQFF.

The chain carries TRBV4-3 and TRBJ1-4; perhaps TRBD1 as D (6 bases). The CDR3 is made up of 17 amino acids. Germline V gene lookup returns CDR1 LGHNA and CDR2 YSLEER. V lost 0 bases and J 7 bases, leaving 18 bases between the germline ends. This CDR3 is CASSQDPMGGGTEKLFF. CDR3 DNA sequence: TGCGCCAGCAGCCAAGACCCCATGGGAGGGGGAACTGAAAAACTGTTTTTT.

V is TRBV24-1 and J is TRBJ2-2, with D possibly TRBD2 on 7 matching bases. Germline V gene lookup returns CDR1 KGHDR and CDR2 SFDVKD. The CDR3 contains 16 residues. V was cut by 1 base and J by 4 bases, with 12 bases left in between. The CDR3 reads CATSDFGGQGTGELFF. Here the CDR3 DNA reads TGTGCCACCAGTGATTTCGGGGGGCAGGGCACCGGGGAGCTGTTTTTT.

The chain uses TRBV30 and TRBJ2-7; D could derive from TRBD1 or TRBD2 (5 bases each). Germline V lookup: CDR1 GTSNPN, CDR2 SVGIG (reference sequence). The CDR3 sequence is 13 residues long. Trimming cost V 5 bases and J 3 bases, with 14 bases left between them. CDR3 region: CAWDSEGGYEQYF. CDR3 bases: TGTGCCTGGGACAGTGAAGGAGGCTACGAGCAGTACTTC.

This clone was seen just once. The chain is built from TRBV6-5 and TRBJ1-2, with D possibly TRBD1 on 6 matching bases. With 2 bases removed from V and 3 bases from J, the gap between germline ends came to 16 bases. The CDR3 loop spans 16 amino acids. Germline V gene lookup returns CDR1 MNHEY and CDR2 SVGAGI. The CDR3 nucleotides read TGTGCCAGCAGTTACGGAGGAAGCAGGGGTGACTATGGCTACACCTTC. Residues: CASSYGGSRGDYGYTF.

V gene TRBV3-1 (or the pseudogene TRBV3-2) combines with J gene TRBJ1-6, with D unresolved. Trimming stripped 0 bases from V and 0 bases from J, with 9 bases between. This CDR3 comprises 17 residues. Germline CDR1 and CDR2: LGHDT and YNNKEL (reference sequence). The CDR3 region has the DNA TGTGCCAGCAGCCAAGATTCGCCCTACTCCTATAATTCACCCCTCCACTTT. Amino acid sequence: CASSQDSPYSYNSPLHF.